The entry that follows covers one T cell receptor beta chain sequence. This sample stems from a study of blood T cell repertoires in COVID-19. In the original processing: Amplification of reference gene primers provided the estimated nucleated cell counts. Repertoires were generated with immunoSEQ multiplex PCR, while TCRdb's copy carries only in-frame clones and drops some. That table is the source of V, J and clone size, and D and trimming were worked out from the DNA. The data contain 180,000 or so clones, 65% to 90% of them singletons. Losses at the gene ends were 4 bases for V and 10 bases for J; bases not matched to a gene: 11. The CDR3 covers 15 residues. Germline V lookup: CDR1 LGHDT, CDR2 YNNKEL (reference sequence).

Material for sequencing was peripheral blood. This clonotype was obtained from a man between 60 and 75 years old with acute or convalescent COVID-19. The chain has TRBV3-1 (or the pseudogene TRBV3-2) and TRBJ2-1; 9 bases map to TRBD2. The CDR3 bases are TGTGCCAGCAGCCCCCCGGGACTAGCAAGGAACGAGCAGTTCTTC. Translation: CASSPPGLARNEQFF.